A selection of T cell receptor beta chains follows, all from one sample in a study of T cells in localized non-small cell lung cancer. Profiled with immunoSEQ multiplex PCR; TCRdb holds only in-frame clones, not every one. There are 90,000 to 100,000 clones in the sample; approximately 91% occur only once, and approximately 4% lies in the top ten. The sequencing here drew on PBMCs, taken before any cancer treatment. These receptor sequences come from a woman between 35 and 75 years old with stage II squamous cell lung carcinoma. Each CDR3 is given with its conserved first and last residue. A D gene is named only where the DNA matches it firmly. Some rows have no size entry. The others give once, few or many, or a class for an expanded clone.

j_gene | d_gene | v_gene | abundance | CDR3nt | CDR3aa
TRBJ2-5 | - | TRBV5-6 | once | TGTGCCAGCAGCTTTGGGGAGACCCAGTACTTC | CASSFGETQYF
TRBJ1-1 | - | TRBV19 | - | TGTGCCAGTAGCCACCGAGCGTCATTGGACAGAGTTAACACTGAAGCTTTCTTT | CASSHRASLDRVNTEAFF
TRBJ2-6 | - | TRBV5-8 | once | TGTGCCAGCAGCACCTACAACTCTGGGGCCAACGTCCTGACTTTC | CASSTYNSGANVLTF
TRBJ2-1 | - | TRBV7-2 | - | TGTGCCAGCAGCTTAGCAGCCTGGAGGAATGAGCAGTTCTTC | CASSLAAWRNEQFF
TRBJ2-7 | - | TRBV28 | - | TGTGCCAGCACCATGGGTGGATCTCTCATTTTCTACGAGCAGTACTTC | CASTMGGSLIFYEQYF
TRBJ2-1 | TRBD2 | TRBV29-1 | - | TGCAGCGTCAGGACTAGCGGTGTCAATGAGCAGTTCTTC | CSVRTSGVNEQFF
TRBJ2-3 | TRBD2 | TRBV27 | - | TGTGCCAGCTATCCTTTTACTAGCGGTACAGATACGCAGTATTTT | CASYPFTSGTDTQYF
TRBJ1-1 | - | TRBV6-6 | - | TGTGCCAGCACCAGGGAGTTGAACACTGAAGCTTTCTTT | CASTRELNTEAFF
TRBJ2-2 | - | TRBV14 | once | TGTGCCAGCAGCCAAGTGACAGGTTTTGGGGAGCTGTTTTTT | CASSQVTGFGELFF
TRBJ2-3 | - | TRBV7-9 | - | TGTGCCAGCAGCCTTCTACAGACTACTAGCACAGATACGCAGTATTTT | CASSLLQTTSTDTQYF
TRBJ1-2 | TRBD1 | TRBV5-6 | - | TGTGCCAGCAGCGTCTCAGGGGGCGGGGGCTACACCTTC | CASSVSGGGGYTF
TRBJ2-1 | TRBD2 | TRBV11-2 | - | TGTGCCAGCAGCACTAGGACTAGCGGGAACAATGAGCAGTTCTTC | CASSTRTSGNNEQFF
TRBJ2-1 | - | TRBV5-1 | - | TGCGCCAGCAGCTTAGACGGGGGACACAATGAGCAGTTCTTC | CASSLDGGHNEQFF
TRBJ2-1 | TRBD2 | TRBV5-1 | - | TGCGCCAGCAGTTTAGGACTAGCGGGGCGGGAGCAGTTCTTC | CASSLGLAGREQFF
TRBJ2-7 | TRBD2 | TRBV27 | - | TGTGCCAGCAGTCACGGGGCTAGCGGGGGAATAGACTACGAGCAGTACTTC | CASSHGASGGIDYEQYF
TRBJ2-7 | TRBD1 | TRBV27 | - | TGTGCCAGCAGTTTATCCACCGGGACAGGGATATCCTACGAGCAGTACTTC | CASSLSTGTGISYEQYF
TRBJ1-2 | TRBD1 | TRBV6-1 | - | TGTGCCAGCCGGAGGACAGGGATCGGCTACACCTTC | CASRRTGIGYTF
TRBJ2-1 | TRBD2 | TRBV6-6 | - | TGTGCCAGCAGTTACCTGGGGACTAGCCCCAATGAGCAGTTCTTC | CASSYLGTSPNEQFF
TRBJ1-4 | - | TRBV10-3 | - | TGTGCCATCAGTGATAAGGGCCAGACGGGCCGTAATGAAAAACTGTTTTTT | CAISDKGQTGRNEKLFF
TRBJ1-1 | TRBD1 | TRBV4-1 | - | TGCGCCAGCAGCCAGACAGGGTTGGGGACTGAAGCTTTCTTT | CASSQTGLGTEAFF
TRBJ1-1 | - | TRBV11-2 | - | TGTGCCAGCAGCTTGGCCAGGGGAGGGACTGAAGCTTTCTTT | CASSLARGGTEAFF
TRBJ2-2 | TRBD1 | TRBV10-1 | once | TGCGCCAGCAGGATGACAGGGTTCACCGGGGAGCTGTTTTTT | CASRMTGFTGELFF
TRBJ1-1 | TRBD1 | TRBV6-5 | - | TGTGCCAGCAGGATAACAGGGGTTGACACTGAAGCTTTCTTT | CASRITGVDTEAFF
TRBJ2-3 | - | TRBV5-1 | - | TGCGCCAGCAGCCCGCGGGTTTCCACAGATACGCAGTATTTT | CASSPRVSTDTQYF
TRBJ1-3 | - | TRBV6-6 | - | TGTGCCAGCATCACGGGAGGGGCTGGAAACACCATATATTTT | CASITGGAGNTIYF
TRBJ2-2 | - | TRBV28 | - | TGTGCCAGCATCATTCGTAGAGGTGGGGAGCTGTTTTTT | CASIIRRGGELFF
TRBJ2-4 | - | TRBV7-9 | - | TGTGCCAGCAGCTTATCCACATTGGTGAACATTCAGTACTTC | CASSLSTLVNIQYF
TRBJ1-5 | - | TRBV7-9 | - | TGTGCCAGCAGCTTAGTGGTAGGGTTAGGGGGGAGCAATCAGCCCCAGCATTTT | CASSLVVGLGGSNQPQHF
TRBJ2-1 | TRBD1 | TRBV7-9 | once | TGTGCCAGCAGCTTATCCGGGACAGGGCCCTACAATGAGCAGTTCTTC | CASSLSGTGPYNEQFF
TRBJ1-2 | - | TRBV6-6 | once | TGTGCCAGCAGTTATGATCGGGTATACGGTGGCTACACCTTC | CASSYDRVYGGYTF
TRBJ2-7 | - | TRBV27 | - | TGTGCCAGCAGTTTTGGTTTGGTTAACGAGCAGTACTTC | CASSFGLVNEQYF
TRBJ1-2 | - | TRBV5-4 | - | TGTGCCAGCAGCTTGGGGGGGCAGATTAACTATGGCTACACCTTC | CASSLGGQINYGYTF
TRBJ1-2 | - | TRBV5-1 | - | TGCGCCAGCAGCCTGGGGAAAAACTATGGCTACACCTTC | CASSLGKNYGYTF
TRBJ1-3 | - | TRBV6-1 | - | TGTGCCAGCAGTGAACCCAGAAGTAGGGGGGGTAACACCATATATTTT | CASSEPRSRGGNTIYF
TRBJ2-7 | TRBD2 | TRBV19 | once | TGTGCCAGTAGTATAGGACTAGCGGGGACCTACGAGCAGTACTTC | CASSIGLAGTYEQYF
TRBJ2-1 | - | TRBV10-3 | - | TGTGCCATCAGTGGGGACGCCAGGAATGAGCAGTTCTTC | CAISGDARNEQFF
TRBJ2-1 | - | TRBV19 | - | TGTGCCAGCACCGCGTTATCGGGAGCCCCCTACAATGAGCAGTTCTTC | CASTALSGAPYNEQFF
TRBJ2-1 | TRBD1 | TRBV4-1 | - | TGCGCCAGCAGCCAAGGTGGGACAGCTTACAATGAGCGGTTCTTC | CASSQGGTAYNERFF
TRBJ1-6 | - | TRBV5-1 | - | TGCGCCAGCAGCGGTGGCTCCTATAATTCACCCCTCCACTTT | CASSGGSYNSPLHF
TRBJ2-1 | TRBD2 | TRBV28 | - | TGTGCCAGCAGTTTAAAACTAGCGGGACAGTACAATGAGCAGTTCTTC | CASSLKLAGQYNEQFF
TRBJ2-5 | - | TRBV6-6 | - | TGTGCCAGCGGGGAGGAGACCCAGTACTTC | CASGEETQYF
TRBJ1-2 | TRBD1 | TRBV6-1 | - | TGTGCCAGCAGCCTTGACAGGGCTACCTCTAGGGGCTACACCTTC | CASSLDRATSRGYTF
TRBJ2-7 | TRBD1 | TRBV30 | - | TGTGCCTGGAACCAGGGGGTCTACGAGCAGTACTTC | CAWNQGVYEQYF
TRBJ1-2 | - | TRBV25-1 | - | TGTGCCAGCAGTGAATTCGGACAGCAACCCGTGGGAGGCTACACCTTC | CASSEFGQQPVGGYTF
TRBJ2-3 | TRBD1 | TRBV30 | - | TGTGCCTGGACACAGGGACAGGGGGCGATCTATACGCAGTATTTT | CAWTQGQGAIYTQYF
TRBJ1-1 | - | TRBV11-2 | - | TGTGCCACCAGCTGGGGGGGGAACATGAACACTGAAGCTTTCTTT | CATSWGGNMNTEAFF
TRBJ2-1 | TRBD1 | TRBV7-6 | - | TGTGCCAGCAGCCCCCGGGACAGGGGGTACAATGAGCAGTTCTTC | CASSPRDRGYNEQFF
TRBJ1-1 | - | TRBV5-1 | once | TGCGCCAGCAGCTCGACTCAGGTGTATGACACTGAAGCTTTCTTT | CASSSTQVYDTEAFF
TRBJ2-3 | - | TRBV2 | - | TGTGCCACCAGGAGAGGCACAGATACGCAGTATTTT | CATRRGTDTQYF
TRBJ1-2 | TRBD1 | TRBV2 | - | TGTGCCAGCAGTGATGGGACAGGCCCAGTGGGGGGTGGCTACACCTTC | CASSDGTGPVGGGYTF